The next 8 T cell receptor beta chains were all read from a single sample in a study of blood T cells in healthy people across ages (dated by TCRdb to 2015 to 2017). Libraries were built with 5' RACE. The reads were generated on an Illumina HiSeq 2500. A second roughly 6 to 11 cycle PCR used a sample-barcoded 5' primer and a J-beta primer mix. TCRdb took the public reads, trimmed them with fastp at Q25, ran MiXCR for clone calling and kept in-frame beta chains. Duplicate CDR3 protein sequences are folded into a single record with the most common DNA and genes. In this sample the table shows about 620,000 distinct CDR3 sequences, over 20% of which occur a single time. The biggest ten clones account for more than 3% of the sample. The sample taken for sequencing was blood. These receptors all stem from a man in his 70s in good health.

The gene calls are TRBV2 and TRBJ2-1; maybe TRBD2 (6 bases). V lost 7 bases and J 3 bases, leaving 13 bases between the germline ends. The CDR3 has 14 residues. CDR1 SNHLY and CDR2 FYNNEI come from the germline V gene. The DNA of the CDR3 is TGTGCCAGCAAGACCGGGACTGACTACAATGAGCAGTTCTTC. It specifies CASKTGTDYNEQFF.

The chain employs TRBV6-1 and TRBJ2-1, with D uncertain. This CDR3 is 18 amino acids long. The germline V gene encodes CDR1 MNHNS and CDR2 SASEGT. V was cut by 3 bases and J by 1 base, with 19 bases left in between. CDR3 sequence: CASSDRGLTELSYNEQFF. The CDR3 region has the DNA TGTGCCAGCAGTGACCGCGGCCTGACGGAACTTTCCTACAATGAGCAGTTCTTC.

This clonotype has a handful of counts. V gene TRBV9 combines with J gene TRBJ2-7; D unclear. The CDR3 contains 13 residues. The germline V gene has CDR1 SGDLS and CDR2 YYNGEE. Trimming left V 4 bases short and J 2 bases short, with 10 bases between. In DNA form, the CDR3 reads TGTGCCAGCAGCCCCCCCCGGGCCTACGAGCAGTACTTC. This codes for CASSPPRAYEQYF.

This chain joins TRBV12-3 or TRBV12-4 and TRBJ2-5; tentative D call: TRBD2 (5 bases). Between the trimmed V and J ends, which lost 5 bases and 2 bases, there was a span of 21 bases. CDR3 length: 17 residues. The CDR3 DNA reads as TGTGCCAGCAGTCCCGAGGGTGGGCGCCACCCACAAGAGACCCAGTACTTC. Protein product: CASSPEGGRHPQETQYF.

The chain uses TRBV20-1 and TRBJ2-7, with 7 bases identical to TRBD1. Trimming cost V 6 bases and J 2 bases; bases outside gene matches: 7. CDR1 DFQATT and CDR2 SNEGSKA come from the germline V gene (reference sequence). This CDR3 is built from 13 residues. CDR3 amino acids: CSATRGTTYEQYF. CDR3 nucleotides: TGCAGTGCCACCAGGGGGACCACCTACGAGCAGTACTTC.

A few counts support this clonotype. This chain uses TRBV7-9 with TRBJ2-1; maybe TRBD1 (5 bases). Germline V gene sequence: CDR1 SEHNR, CDR2 FQNEAQ (reference sequence). V was clipped by 5 bases and J by 0 bases, with 14 bases between them. The CDR3 contains 16 residues. CDR3 nucleotide sequence: TGTGCCAGCAGCCGATCTCAGGGCCGCTCCTACAATGAGCAGTTCTTC. The encoded protein is CASSRSQGRSYNEQFF.

This clonotype appeared many times. The rearrangement joins TRBV29-1 to TRBJ2-7; 10 positions agree with TRBD1. CDR1 and CDR2 from the germline V gene are SQVTM and ANQGSEA. J lost 5 bases, V lost 5 bases, and 6 bases had no gene match. The CDR3 spans 13 residues. CDR3 in amino acids: CSVQTGTGDEQYF. CDR3 DNA sequence: TGCAGCGTTCAGACCGGGACAGGGGACGAGCAGTACTTC.

The V call is TRBV5-8, the J call TRBJ2-1, with a weak D call TRBD2 (6 bases). Near its end, the DNA agrees better with TRBJ2-5, so the J call may be wrong. This CDR3 has 14 residues. Germline V gene lookup returns CDR1 SGHTS and CDR2 YDEGEE. The CDR3 is CASSLLLARETQYF. In nucleotides, the CDR3 is TGTGCCAGCAGCCTACTTCTAGCGAGGGAGACCCAGTACTTC.